Listed below are T cell receptor beta chains from one sample, sequenced in a study of OX40 agonist ivuxolimab in advanced cancers. Some clones are missing from TCRdb's copy, which holds only in-frame ones; the method was immunoSEQ multiplex PCR. The sample holds 20,000 to 25,000 clones, about nine tenths seen once. This specimen consisted of CD4+ or CD8+ T cells sorted from blood, obtained in a trial of the OX40 agonist ivuxolimab. These receptors were collected from an adult with an advanced solid tumor such as melanoma, head and neck, liver or kidney cancer. CDR3s include the opening cysteine and the closing phenylalanine or tryptophan. A D gene is named only where the DNA matches it firmly. Clone size is shown for a subset of rows, as once, few, many or a class of expanded clone.

v_gene,len,d_gene,j_gene,abundance,CDR3nt,CDR3aa
TRBV19,16,-,TRBJ2-7,-,TGTGCCAGTAGTATAGTTACGGAGGGGGCAGACTACGAGCAGTACTTC,CASSIVTEGADYEQYF
TRBV29-1,13,-,TRBJ2-3,-,TGCAGCGTTGAACGGGGTAACACAGATACGCAGTATTTT,CSVERGNTDTQYF
TRBV5-1,13,-,TRBJ2-2,-,TGCGCCAGCAGCTTGCAGAACACCGGGGAGCTGTTTTTT,CASSLQNTGELFF
TRBV19,15,TRBD1,TRBJ1-6,-,TGTGCCAGTAGCCCACAGGGGGCCTATAATTCACCCCTCCACTTT,CASSPQGAYNSPLHF
TRBV10-3,14,-,TRBJ1-5,-,TGTGCCATCAGTGAACAGGGAGGCAATCAGCCCCAGCATTTT,CAISEQGGNQPQHF
TRBV27,14,-,TRBJ1-1,-,TGTGCCAGCAGTTTACAGGGGATAAGTACTGAAGCTTTCTTT,CASSLQGISTEAFF
TRBV7-9,15,-,TRBJ2-7,-,TGTGCCAGCAGCTCTAGGACAGATCCCTCCTACGAGCAGTACTTC,CASSSRTDPSYEQYF
TRBV28,12,TRBD2,TRBJ2-1,-,TGTGCCAGCAGAACTAGCGCGCCTAAGCAGTTCTTC,CASRTSAPKQFF
TRBV10-3,13,-,TRBJ2-2,-,TGTGCCATCACAAAAAGGGATGCCGGGGAGCTGTTTTTT,CAITKRDAGELFF
TRBV6-6,14,-,TRBJ2-7,-,TGTGCCAGCAGTTATGCCGGGACAACTTACGAGCAGTACTTC,CASSYAGTTYEQYF
TRBV4-1,15,TRBD1,TRBJ2-3,-,TGCGCCAGCAGCCAAGAGACAGGGGGTCTAGATACGCAGTATTTT,CASSQETGGLDTQYF
TRBV14,13,-,TRBJ2-5,-,TGTGCCAGCAGCCCGACTTATCAAGAGACCCAGTACTTC,CASSPTYQETQYF
TRBV6-1,15,-,TRBJ2-7,few,TGTGCCAGCAGTGAAAGAGGGGTGGACTCCTACGAGCAGTACTTC,CASSERGVDSYEQYF
TRBV5-1,17,-,TRBJ1-3,-,TGCGCCAGCAGCTTGCTTTTCATCGGTGGCACTGGAAACACCATATATTTT,CASSLLFIGGTGNTIYF
TRBV4-1,15,-,TRBJ2-5,-,TGCGCCAGCAGCCAAGATCCCCCAACTGCAGGGACCCAGTACTTC,CASSQDPPTAGTQYF
TRBV19,15,-,TRBJ2-1,-,TGTGCCAGTAGTATCAAGGGTATGTCCTACAATGAGCAGTTCTTC,CASSIKGMSYNEQFF
TRBV21-1,14,-,TRBJ1-2,-,TGTGCCAGCCCCATGCGCAGGGGTCTCTATGGCTACACCTTC,CASPMRRGLYGYTF
TRBV2,15,-,TRBJ2-3,-,TGTGCCAGCAGTGGGGCGGGCCCGAGCACAGATACGCAGTATTTT,CASSGAGPSTDTQYF
TRBV11-1,14,TRBD1,TRBJ2-5,-,TGTGCCAGCAGCCCGACAGGGAACCAAGAGACCCAGTACTTC,CASSPTGNQETQYF
TRBV30,13,-,TRBJ1-5,-,TGTGCCTGGAGTTTGGGGAAGGGTCAGCCCCAGCATTTT,CAWSLGKGQPQHF
TRBV5-6,14,TRBD1,TRBJ2-3,-,TGTGCCAGCAGCACAGGACAGGGAACAGATACGCAGTATTTT,CASSTGQGTDTQYF
TRBV5-1,14,-,TRBJ1-2,-,TGCGCCAGCAGCTTCAACGGCCCTAACTATGGCTACACCTTC,CASSFNGPNYGYTF
TRBV5-1,14,-,TRBJ1-1,-,TGCGCCAGCAGCACCGGGACGATTGACACTGAAGCTTTCTTT,CASSTGTIDTEAFF
TRBV13,15,TRBD1,TRBJ2-7,-,TGTGCCAGCTTGGGCCGTCGGACAGGAGCGGCCGAGCAGTACTTC,CASLGRRTGAAEQYF
TRBV5-1,13,-,TRBJ2-2,-,TGCGCCAGCCGGAGGGAGTTGGACGGGGAGCTGTTTTTT,CASRRELDGELFF
TRBV28,21,-,TRBJ2-6,-,TGTGCCAGCAGACCTCCCAGGTATCGGTCGGTCGATAACTCTGGGGCCAACGTCCTGACTTTC,CASRPPRYRSVDNSGANVLTF
TRBV14,17,-,TRBJ2-7,-,TGTGCCAGCAGCCAAGAAGTCTCGCCAGGGTACTCCTACGAGCAGTACTTC,CASSQEVSPGYSYEQYF
TRBV5-6,15,-,TRBJ1-2,-,TGTGCCAGCAGCTCTATTGGACAGTATGACTGTGGCTACACCTTC,CASSSIGQYDCGYTF
TRBV27,13,-,TRBJ2-2,-,TGTGCCAGCAGTTACAGGGTATTCGGGGAGCTGTTTTTT,CASSYRVFGELFF
TRBV9,14,-,TRBJ2-3,-,TGTGCCAGCAGCGTAGGGACAGGCACAGATACGCAGTATTTT,CASSVGTGTDTQYF
TRBV6-1,11,-,TRBJ2-5,-,TGTGCCAGCAGTTTCATGGAGACCCAGTACTTC,CASSFMETQYF
TRBV18,13,TRBD1,TRBJ2-1,once,TGTGCCAGCTCACCGGGACAGAGGAATGAGCAGTTCTTC,CASSPGQRNEQFF
TRBV6-5,12,-,TRBJ1-5,-,TGTGCCAGCAGTTCCACCAATCAGCCCCAGCATTTT,CASSSTNQPQHF
TRBV19,15,TRBD2,TRBJ2-1,once,TGTGCCAGTAGTTCCGGGACTAGCTTTGACAATGAGCAGTTCTTC,CASSSGTSFDNEQFF
TRBV4-1,15,-,TRBJ2-6,-,TGCGCCAGCAGCCACCAGGCGGGTGGGGCCAACGTCCTGACTTTC,CASSHQAGGANVLTF
TRBV14,13,-,TRBJ1-1,-,TGTGCCAGCAGCCGAATGGAGGGCACTGAAGCTTTCTTT,CASSRMEGTEAFF
TRBV6-1,11,-,TRBJ2-5,-,TGTGCCAGCAGTCAGGGGGAGACCCAGTACTTC,CASSQGETQYF
TRBV5-6,14,TRBD1,TRBJ1-1,-,TGTGCCAGCAGCCCGGGACAGATGAACACTGAAGCTTTCTTT,CASSPGQMNTEAFF
TRBV14,12,-,TRBJ2-2,-,TGTGCCAGCAGCCACGGAACCGGGGAGCTGTTTTTT,CASSHGTGELFF
TRBV5-4,15,TRBD1,TRBJ2-2,-,TGTGCCAGCAGCGCTGGGGACAGAGACACCGGGGAGCTGTTTTTT,CASSAGDRDTGELFF
TRBV11-3,15,-,TRBJ2-1,-,TGTGCCAGCAGCCCGTTAGACGGCTTCTACAATGAGCAGTTCTTC,CASSPLDGFYNEQFF
TRBV4-2,12,-,TRBJ2-5,-,TGTGCCAGCAGCCAATCGGGAAGGACCCAGTACTTC,CASSQSGRTQYF
TRBV7-2,14,-,TRBJ2-2,-,TGTGCCAGCAGCTTAAACATACTAGCCGGGGAGCTGTTTTTT,CASSLNILAGELFF